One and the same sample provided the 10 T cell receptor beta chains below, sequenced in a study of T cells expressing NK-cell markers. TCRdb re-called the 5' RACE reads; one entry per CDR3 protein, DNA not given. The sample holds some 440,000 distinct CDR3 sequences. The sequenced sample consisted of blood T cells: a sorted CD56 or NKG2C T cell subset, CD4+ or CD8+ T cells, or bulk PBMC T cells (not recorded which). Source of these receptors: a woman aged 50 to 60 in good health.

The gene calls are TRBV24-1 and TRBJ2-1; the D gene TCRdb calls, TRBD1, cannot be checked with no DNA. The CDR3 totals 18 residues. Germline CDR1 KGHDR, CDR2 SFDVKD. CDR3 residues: CATSDSIRDPSSYNEQFF.

The CDR3 reads CASNPGLASGELFF. The chain couples TRBV12-3 or TRBV12-4 to TRBJ2-2; TCRdb calls TRBD2, which cannot be checked without DNA. This CDR3 region has 14 residues.

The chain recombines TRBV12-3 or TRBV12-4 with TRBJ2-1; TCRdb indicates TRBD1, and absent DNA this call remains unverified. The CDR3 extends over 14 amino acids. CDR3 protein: CASSLAHPGDEQFF.

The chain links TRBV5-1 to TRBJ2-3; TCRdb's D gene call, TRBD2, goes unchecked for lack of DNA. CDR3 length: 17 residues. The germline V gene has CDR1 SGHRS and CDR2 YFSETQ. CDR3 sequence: CASSPVAGGTGTDTQYF.

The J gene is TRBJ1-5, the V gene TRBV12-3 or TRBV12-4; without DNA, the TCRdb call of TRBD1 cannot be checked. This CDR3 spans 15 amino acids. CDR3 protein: CASSPGQEGNQPQHF.

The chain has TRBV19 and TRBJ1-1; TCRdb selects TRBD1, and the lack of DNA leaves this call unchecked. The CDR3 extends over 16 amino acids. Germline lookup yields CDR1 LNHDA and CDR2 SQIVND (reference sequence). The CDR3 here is CASSPRQGFTYTEAFF.

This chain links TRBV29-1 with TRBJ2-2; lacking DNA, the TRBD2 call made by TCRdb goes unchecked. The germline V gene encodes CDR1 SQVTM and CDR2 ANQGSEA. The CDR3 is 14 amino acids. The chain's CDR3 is CSVGGGGDTGELFF.

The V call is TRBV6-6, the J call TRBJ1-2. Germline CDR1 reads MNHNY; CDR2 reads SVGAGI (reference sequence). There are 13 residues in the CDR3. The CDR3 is CASSPGSHYGYTF.

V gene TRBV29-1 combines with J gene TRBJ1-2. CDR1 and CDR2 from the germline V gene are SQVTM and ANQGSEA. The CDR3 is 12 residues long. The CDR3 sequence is CSVGDSGYGYTF. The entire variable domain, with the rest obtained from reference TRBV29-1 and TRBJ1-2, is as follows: SAVISQKPSRDICQRGTSLTIQCQVDSQVTMMFWYRQQPGQSLTLIATANQGSEATYESGFVIDKFPISRPNLTFSTLTVSNMSPEDSSIYLCSVGDSGYGYTFGSGTRLTVV.

CDR3 region: CASSFRDRGSAQYF. The chain is built from TRBV5-6 and TRBJ2-5; TCRdb's D call, TRBD1, is unchecked because there is no DNA. Germline V lookup: CDR1 SGHDT, CDR2 YYEEEE. The CDR3 sequence is 14 residues long. The whole variable domain, filled in from reference TRBV5-6 and TRBJ2-5, reads DAGVTQSPTHLIKTRGQQVTLRCSPKSGHDTVSWYQQALGQGPQFIFQYYEEEERQRGNFPDRFSGHQFPNYSSELNVNALLLGDSALYLCASSFRDRGSAQYFGPGTRLLVL.